A selection of T cell receptor beta chains follows, all from one sample in a study of early T cells in non-severe SARS-CoV-2 infection. TCRdb reprocessed the 5' RACE reads via MiXCR and lists one record per CDR3 protein. Of tens of thousands of distinct CDR3 sequences listed, roughly 7.1% are singletons. Source material: whole blood. The receptors derive from an adult who was a healthcare worker with PCR-confirmed SARS-CoV-2 infection or an uninfected control (not recorded which). Each CDR3 is given with its conserved first and last residue. D genes are given only for firm matches. Size values are once, few and many counts, or a class for expanded clones, and some rows have none.

v_call	clone_size	j_call	d_call	cdr3_nt	cdr3_aa
TRBV20-1	NA	TRBJ1-4	NA	TGCAGTGCTAGGCCCCCAGGGTCAGGAGAAAAACTGTTTTTT	CSARPPGSGEKLFF
TRBV7-2	few	TRBJ2-1	TRBD1	TGTGCCAGCAGCTTATATTTTGGGACAGGGGAGAACAATGAGCAGTTCTTC	CASSLYFGTGENNEQFF
TRBV3-1	many	TRBJ2-5	NA	TGTGCCAGCAGCCAAGATTTAGGGGCGGAAGAGACCCAGTACTTC	CASSQDLGAEETQYF
TRBV7-2	NA	TRBJ2-7	NA	TGTGCCAGCAGGACGACAGGAGGCTACGAGCAGTACTTC	CASRTTGGYEQYF
TRBV7-2	NA	TRBJ1-5	NA	TGTGCCAGCAGCTTTAATAATCAGCCCCAGCATTTT	CASSFNNQPQHF
TRBV19	many	TRBJ1-4	NA	TGTGCCAGTACCCGGGACCCGGGGGGAAAACTGTTTTTT	CASTRDPGGKLFF
TRBV18	few	TRBJ2-2	NA	TGTGCCAGCTCACCAGGGTCGAACACCGGGGAGCTGTTTTTT	CASSPGSNTGELFF
TRBV7-9	many	TRBJ1-5	NA	TGTGCCAGCAGCTTAGAGCAGTATCAGCCCCAGCATTTT	CASSLEQYQPQHF
TRBV4-1	NA	TRBJ2-7	TRBD1	TGCGCCAGCAGCCAAGTTCGACGGGACAGGGGGGACGAGCAGTACTTC	CASSQVRRDRGDEQYF
TRBV27	NA	TRBJ1-1	NA	TGTGCCAGCAGTTATATTCCCCGGGTCTTGAACACTGAAGCTTTCTTT	CASSYIPRVLNTEAFF
TRBV20-1	few	TRBJ2-7	NA	TGCAGTGCTAGTTATGGACCCCCGGACGAGCAGTACTTC	CSASYGPPDEQYF
TRBV2	NA	TRBJ1-1	NA	TGTGCCAGCAGTGAGATGGGGAGCCTCCCAATAGACACTGAAGCTTTCTTT	CASSEMGSLPIDTEAFF
TRBV5-6	few	TRBJ1-1	TRBD1	TGTGCCAGCAGCTTTACAGGGGGGAACACTGAAGCTTTCTTT	CASSFTGGNTEAFF
TRBV20-1	few	TRBJ2-1	TRBD2	TGCAGTGCTAGGCCCTTGGGGGGGACTAACTACAATGAGCAGTTCTTC	CSARPLGGTNYNEQFF
TRBV2	many	TRBJ2-5	NA	TGTGCCAGCAGTTCCCTGATGGGCGGGGAGACCCAGTACTTC	CASSSLMGGETQYF
TRBV5-1	NA	TRBJ2-5	NA	TGCGCCAGCAGCTTCCTAGGAGAGACCCAGTACTTC	CASSFLGETQYF
TRBV4-3	few	TRBJ1-2	NA	TGCGCCAGCAGCCAAGACTCTGCTACGGGGCGTAACTATGGCTACACCTTC	CASSQDSATGRNYGYTF
TRBV20-1	many	TRBJ2-3	TRBD2	TGCAGTGCTAGAGATCAGAAGGGGCGGGGGTTCACAGATACGCAGTATTTT	CSARDQKGRGFTDTQYF
TRBV7-2	many	TRBJ2-7	NA	TGTGCCAGCAGCTTAGCGCATCGTGCCTACGAGCAGTACTTC	CASSLAHRAYEQYF
TRBV24-1	NA	TRBJ2-2	TRBD1	TGTGCCACCAGTGACGACAGGGGATCGAACACCGGGGAGCTGTTTTTT	CATSDDRGSNTGELFF
TRBV19	many	TRBJ1-1	NA	TGTGCCAGTATTGGCCGGGGGCTTAACACTGAAGCTTTCTTT	CASIGRGLNTEAFF
TRBV5-5	NA	TRBJ2-7	TRBD1	TGTGCCAGCAGCTTGGCCGGGACAGGGAGGCGCGAGCAGTACTTC	CASSLAGTGRREQYF
TRBV12-3/TRBV12-4	few	TRBJ2-4	TRBD1	TGTGCCAGCAGTGCCTCGACAGGGCTTACGAACATTCAGTACTTC	CASSASTGLTNIQYF
TRBV28	NA	TRBJ2-5	TRBD2	TGTGCCAGCAGTGTAACTAGCGGGGGGCAAGAGACCCAGTACTTC	CASSVTSGGQETQYF